These 30 T cell receptor beta chains came from one sample sequenced in a study of blood T cells in healthy people across ages. For the second PCR, which ran for about 7 to 12 cycles, a sample-barcoded 5' primer and a J-beta primer mix were used. TCRdb itself ran the 5' RACE reads through MiXCR, one entry per CDR3 protein. Here the sample spans about a million distinct CDR3 sequences, around two fifths being singletons. The specimen was blood. These receptors came from a man between 18 and 29 years old in good health.

This clonotype came up many times. The chain employs TRBV29-1 and TRBJ2-1, with D perhaps TRBD1 (5 bases). The germline V and J ends were trimmed by 8 bases and 7 bases, with 15 bases remaining between them. This CDR3 region has 12 residues. The germline V gene encodes CDR1 SQVTM and CDR2 ANQGSEA. This chain's CDR3 is CSSEIRDNEQFF. The CDR3 region has the DNA TGCAGCTCTGAAATCAGGGATAATGAGCAGTTCTTC.

The chain links TRBV20-1 to TRBJ2-1; D is possibly TRBD2 (7 bases). The CDR3 loop spans 15 amino acids. V gave up 3 bases and J gave up 4 bases, with 16 bases separating them. The germline gives CDR1 DFQATT, CDR2 SNEGSKA (reference sequence). CDR3 nucleotide sequence: TGCAGTGCTAGTGGTCTTGCGGGGGCATACAATGAGCAGTTCTTC. It is translated as CSASGLAGAYNEQFF.

This clonotype was seen a handful of times. This chain joins TRBV6-5 and TRBJ1-2; TRBD1 is a possible D gene (5 bases). V lost 8 bases to trimming and J lost 5 bases, with 15 bases between them. CDR3 length: 13 amino acids. CDR1 and CDR2 from the germline V gene are MNHEY and SVGAGI. The CDR3 region is CASGLGSGYGYTF. In DNA, the CDR3 is TGTGCCAGCGGTCTTGGGTCAGGGTATGGCTACACCTTC.

Only one count was recorded for this clonotype. The chain employs TRBV20-1 and TRBJ2-3, with D tentatively TRBD1 (5 bases). Germline values: CDR1 DFQATT, CDR2 SNEGSKA (reference sequence). The CDR3 covers 15 residues. V dropped 3 bases and J dropped 3 bases, with 16 bases sitting between them. The CDR3 region is CSASLTRVVTDTQYF. The CDR3 DNA follows: TGCAGTGCTAGCTTAACCAGGGTTGTTACAGATACGCAGTATTTT.

The chain links TRBV5-1 to TRBJ1-6, with D possibly being TRBD1 (5 bases). The V end was cut by 0 bases, the J end by 0 bases, with 7 bases between. The CDR3 spans 16 residues. Germline loops: CDR1 SGHRS, CDR2 YFSETQ. In nucleotides, the CDR3 is TGCGCCAGCAGCTTGGGTCAGGGCTCCTATAATTCACCCCTCCACTTT. Residues: CASSLGQGSYNSPLHF. The full variable domain, completed using reference TRBV5-1 and TRBJ1-6, is KAGVTQTPRYLIKTRGQQVTLSCSPISGHRSVSWYQQTPGQGLQFLFEYFSETQRNKGNFPGRFSGRQFSNSRSEMNVSTLELGDSALYLCASSLGQGSYNSPLHFGNGTRLTVT.

In its sample, this clonotype was seen a few times. The rearrangement links TRBV4-3 to TRBJ1-1; D unclear. CDR1 LGHNA and CDR2 YSLEER come from the germline V gene. The CDR3 has 18 amino acids. V dropped 2 bases and J dropped 3 bases, with 22 bases sitting between them. CDR3 residues: CASSQRFGFCLSDTEAFF. In nucleotides, the CDR3 is TGCGCCAGCAGCCAACGGTTCGGGTTTTGTCTTTCGGACACTGAAGCTTTCTTT.

The chain is built from TRBV21-1 and TRBJ2-5; TRBD1 is the table's D call and was not checked against the DNA. TRBV21-1 is a known pseudogene. CDR3 size: 14 residues. DNA of the CDR3: TGTGCCAGCAGCAAATATCAGGGGGGCGAGACCCAGTACTTC. This codes for CASSKYQGGETQYF.

The rearrangement links TRBV6-5 to TRBJ2-1; D may match TRBD1 or TRBD2 (5 bases each). Near its end, the DNA agrees better with TRBJ2-7, so the J call may be wrong. The CDR3 extends over 15 amino acids. CDR1 is MNHEY and CDR2 is SVGAGI in the germline V gene. CDR3 protein: CASSYSQGPYNEQYF. The CDR3 coding sequence is TGTGCCAGCAGTTACTCCCAGGGACCCTACAATGAGCAGTACTTC.

This clonotype was observed a handful of times. The rearrangement links TRBV6-5 to TRBJ2-1; 10 bases match TRBD1. Germline values: CDR1 MNHEY, CDR2 SVGAGI. V gave up 5 bases and J gave up 12 bases; unmatched junction bases: 10. The CDR3 length is 14 residues. CDR3 sequence: CASSPGQGLSVQFF. CDR3 DNA: TGTGCCAGCAGTCCGGGACAGGGGTTGAGTGTGCAGTTCTTC.

The gene calls are TRBV4-1 and TRBJ2-5, with 11 bases lining up with TRBD2. The length of the CDR3 is 17 residues. Germline values: CDR1 MGHRA, CDR2 YSYEKL. The V gene end was trimmed by 1 base and the J gene end by 2 bases; junction bases not matched to a gene: 6. In DNA, the CDR3 is TGCGCCAGCAGCCAAGTCGCTAGCGGGGGGAGGCAAGAGACCCAGTACTTC. Its protein is CASSQVASGGRQETQYF.

This clonotype occurred a few times. The chain has TRBV6-5 and TRBJ2-5; the D is unclear. The CDR3 sequence is 15 residues long. The V gene's germline CDR1 is MNHEY and CDR2 SVGAGI. V shed 6 bases and J shed 3 bases, with 17 bases lying between them. This CDR3 reads CASSRFRTIKETQYF. In DNA, the CDR3 is TGTGCCAGCAGCCGCTTCAGGACCATCAAAGAGACCCAGTACTTC.

This clonotype was seen a handful of times. V is TRBV5-1 and J is TRBJ2-5; no clear D. Between the trimmed V and J ends, which lost 1 base and 0 bases, there was a span of 7 bases. Germline CDR1 SGHRS, CDR2 YFSETQ. This CDR3 has 14 amino acids. DNA of the CDR3: TGCGCCAGCAGCTTGAAGGAGAACCAAGAGACCCAGTACTTC. This translates into CASSLKENQETQYF.

On this clonotype: A much bigger clone sits one base away, suggesting this may be a read error. The chain has TRBV5-5 and TRBJ2-1; no clear D gene. The J call could be wrong; TRBJ2-7 is a better fit for the DNA end. The CDR3 contains 15 residues. Germline CDR1 is SGHKS and CDR2 is YYEKEE (reference sequence). CDR3 in DNA: TGTGCCAGCAGCTTAACCCAGAGCTCCTACAATGAGCAGTACTTC. This translates into CASSLTQSSYNEQYF.

In DNA, the CDR3 is TGCGCCAGCAGCTCGTCCAGGGGGCGCATGGGCTACACCTTC. Its translation is CASSSSRGRMGYTF. The chain links TRBV5-1 to TRBJ1-2, with 8 bases fitting TRBD1. The J segment lost 8 bases and the V segment lost 3 bases, leaving 9 bases of the junction unmatched. Germline assignment: CDR1 SGHRS and CDR2 YFSETQ. CDR3 length: 14 amino acids. Based on the CDR3 plus reference TRBV5-1 and TRBJ1-2, the full variable domain is KAGVTQTPRYLIKTRGQQVTLSCSPISGHRSVSWYQQTPGQGLQFLFEYFSETQRNKGNFPGRFSGRQFSNSRSEMNVSTLELGDSALYLCASSSSRGRMGYTFGSGTRLTVV.

V and J are TRBV10-3 and TRBJ2-4, with D possibly being TRBD2 (6 bases). The J call may be incorrect, as the DNA end agrees better with TRBJ2-7. This CDR3 is built from 14 residues. Germline V gene sequence: CDR1 ENHRY, CDR2 SYGVKD. The CDR3 bases are TGTGCCATCGCTGAGCGGCGGGAAGGGAACGAGCAGTACTTC. Translated: CAIAERREGNEQYF.

This clonotype was observed at least ten times. The V gene is TRBV11-2, the J gene TRBJ2-5; no clear D. The germline V and J ends were trimmed by 0 bases and 5 bases, with 4 bases remaining between them. Germline V CDR1 and CDR2: SGHAT, FQNNGV. This CDR3 region has 12 residues. The CDR3 loop reads CASSLDRETQYF. CDR3 sequence (DNA): TGTGCCAGCAGCTTAGATAGGGAGACCCAGTACTTC. Looking up the rest from reference TRBV11-2 and TRBJ2-5 gives the full variable domain: EAGVAQSPRYKIIEKRQSVAFWCNPISGHATLYWYQQILGQGPKLLIQFQNNGVVDDSQLPKDRFSAERLKGVDSTLKIQPAKLEDSAVYLCASSLDRETQYFGPGTRLLVL.

Notes on this clonotype: A read error is possible here, since a much larger clone lies one base away. The chain links TRBV29-1 to TRBJ2-5; no definite D call. V gave up 1 base and J gave up 11 bases, with 11 bases separating them. There are 11 residues in the CDR3. Per the germline V gene, CDR1 is SQVTM and CDR2 is ANQGSEA. CDR3 in DNA: TGCAGCGTTGAAGCTAACAATGAGCAGTACTTC. Protein sequence: CSVEANNEQYF.

This clonotype rates as medium-sized (0.01 to 0.1%). The chain is built from TRBV27 and TRBJ1-5; D gene unclear. Germline-derived CDR1 and CDR2 are MNHEY and SMNVEV (reference sequence). The CDR3 length is 13 residues. Between the trimmed V and J ends, which lost 6 bases and 3 bases, there was a span of 9 bases. The DNA for the CDR3 is TGTGCCAGCAGCCTAGGGCCCAATCAGCCCCAGCATTTT. Translating gives CASSLGPNQPQHF.

This sequence joins TRBV4-1 and TRBJ2-1; 12 bases fit TRBD2. Germline V gives CDR1 MGHRA, CDR2 YSYEKL. The CDR3 is 15 amino acids. Trimming removed 5 bases from V and 6 bases from J; junction bases left unmatched: 5. The CDR3 sequence: CASSRLAGEFNEQFF. CDR3 in DNA: TGCGCCAGCAGCAGACTAGCGGGGGAATTCAATGAGCAGTTCTTC.

A few counts support this clonotype. The chain recombines TRBV20-1 with TRBJ2-4; D is tentatively TRBD1 or TRBD2 (6 bases each). The germline V gene encodes CDR1 DFQATT and CDR2 SNEGSKA (reference sequence). CDR3 length: 15 residues. The V end was cut by 3 bases, the J end by 13 bases, with 25 bases between. As DNA, the CDR3 is TGCAGTGCTAGGGGACTTGACAGGCCCAGAGGAGAGCAGTACTTC. Translating gives CSARGLDRPRGEQYF.

This clonotype was recorded a few times. The chain is built from TRBV27 and TRBJ1-1; D is ambiguous. Germline V CDR1 and CDR2: MNHEY, SMNVEV (reference sequence). There are 14 residues in the CDR3. Trimming took off 5 bases at V and 0 bases at J, with 10 bases between the two ends. CDR3 coding DNA: TGTGCCAGCAGTCCCCGAAGGATGAACACTGAAGCTTTCTTT. It codes for CASSPRRMNTEAFF.

This clonotype was detected only a few times. This chain joins TRBV12-3 or TRBV12-4 and TRBJ2-7; D is undetermined. CDR3 length: 13 amino acids. Trimming took 5 bases from V and 7 from J, leaving 15 bases between them. CDR3 sequence (DNA): TGTGCCAGCAGTGTAAGTCAGTTTAGTGAGCAGTACTTC. The encoded protein is CASSVSQFSEQYF.

The chain employs TRBV12-3 or TRBV12-4 and TRBJ1-1; tentatively, D is TRBD1 (6 bases). The CDR3 runs to 14 residues. Trimming took off 6 bases at V and 6 bases at J, with 17 bases between the two ends. This chain's CDR3 is CASSSTGNYAEAFF. In nucleotides, the CDR3 is TGTGCCAGCAGCTCCACAGGGAACTACGCTGAAGCTTTCTTT.

The chain is built from TRBV7-8 and TRBJ1-4; a weak D match, TRBD1 (5 bases). This CDR3 has 17 amino acids. CDR1 and CDR2 from the germline V gene are SGHVS and FQNEAQ. Trimming removed 2 bases at V and 5 bases at J, with 18 bases between. CDR3 DNA sequence: TGTGCCAGCAGCTTAAAATGGTTGAGGGGAAAGAATGAAAAACTGTTTTTT. Translated, it gives CASSLKWLRGKNEKLFF. Complete variable domain (other parts from reference TRBV7-8 and TRBJ1-4): GAGVSQSPRYKVAKRGQDVALRCDPISGHVSLFWYQQALGQGPEFLTYFQNEAQLDKSGLPSDRFFAERPEGSVSTLKIQRTQQEDSAVYLCASSLKWLRGKNEKLFFGSGTQLSVL.

This clonotype was found many times. V usage is TRBV4-1 and J usage is TRBJ2-1; TRBD1 aligns across 11 bases. The CDR3 has 15 residues. V was pared by 4 bases and J by 6 bases, with 5 bases of the junction left unmatched. CDR1 and CDR2 (germline): MGHRA, YSYEKL. The CDR3 DNA reads as TGCGCCAGCAGCCCCGGACAGGGGGCTTTCAATGAGCAGTTCTTC. It encodes CASSPGQGAFNEQFF.

This clonotype showed up just a few times. The rearrangement uses TRBV4-3 and TRBJ2-1; TRBD1 matches at 9 bases. This CDR3 has 16 amino acids. Germline values: CDR1 LGHNA, CDR2 YSLEER. With V trimmed by 4 bases and J by 1 base, 5 bases remained unmatched. In DNA form, the CDR3 reads TGCGCCAGCAGCCCCCGGGACAGGGAATCCTACAATGAGCAGTTCTTC. It codes for CASSPRDRESYNEQFF.

This clonotype was detected only a few times. The V call is TRBV2, the J call TRBJ2-3; 14 nucleotides agree with TRBD2. Per the germline V gene, CDR1 is SNHLY and CDR2 is FYNNEI. V lost 7 bases, J lost 2 bases, and 8 bases stayed unmatched. CDR3 size: 17 residues. Written as DNA, the CDR3 is TGTGCCAGCACTGGGACTAGCGGGGGATTTTACACAGATACGCAGTATTTT. The encoded protein is CASTGTSGGFYTDTQYF. The full variable domain, its missing parts supplied by reference TRBV2 and TRBJ2-3, is EPEVTQTPSHQVTQMGQEVILRCVPISNHLYFYWYRQILGQKVEFLVSFYNNEISEKSEIFDDQFSVERPDGSNFTLKIRSTKLEDSAMYFCASTGTSGGFYTDTQYFGPGTRLTVL.

This chain connects TRBV10-3 to TRBJ1-2; D remains unclear. V gave up 7 bases and J gave up 4 bases, with 7 bases separating them. The CDR3 runs to 11 residues. Germline V gives CDR1 ENHRY, CDR2 SYGVKD. CDR3 protein: CAITTGYGYTF. The CDR3, as DNA: TGTGCCATCACTACGGGCTATGGCTACACCTTC.

This chain uses TRBV4-3 with TRBJ2-1; 11 bases are shared with TRBD1. With 4 bases clipped from V and 4 bases from J, the junction kept 6 bases outside the gene matches. In germline, CDR1 is LGHNA, CDR2 YSLEER. CDR3 length equals 16 residues. CDR3 loop: CASSPNRDRGYNEQFF. DNA for the CDR3: TGCGCCAGCAGCCCTAATAGGGACAGGGGGTACAATGAGCAGTTCTTC.

This clonotype was detected a few times. This chain uses TRBV27 with TRBJ1-2; 7 bases are shared with TRBD1. CDR1 is MNHEY, CDR2 SMNVEV, per germline (reference sequence). This CDR3 spans 16 amino acids. With 0 bases clipped from V and 0 bases from J, the junction kept 4 bases outside the gene matches. Here the CDR3 reads CASSLSGGTANYGYTF. The CDR3 DNA reads TGTGCCAGCAGTTTATCGGGCGGGACAGCTAACTATGGCTACACCTTC.